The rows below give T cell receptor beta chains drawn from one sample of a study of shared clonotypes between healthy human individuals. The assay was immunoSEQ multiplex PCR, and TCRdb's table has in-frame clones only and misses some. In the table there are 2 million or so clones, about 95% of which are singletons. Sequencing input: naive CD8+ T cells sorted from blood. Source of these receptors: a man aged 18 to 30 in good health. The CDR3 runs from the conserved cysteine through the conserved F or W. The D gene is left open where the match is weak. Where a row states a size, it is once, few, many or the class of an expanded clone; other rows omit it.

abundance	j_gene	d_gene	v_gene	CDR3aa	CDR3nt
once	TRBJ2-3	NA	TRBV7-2	CASSQRGEWLADTQYF	TGTGCCAGCAGCCAAAGGGGTGAATGGTTGGCAGATACGCAGTATTTT
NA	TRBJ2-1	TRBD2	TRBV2	CAGSEWASGVYNEQFF	TGTGCCGGCAGTGAGTGGGCTAGCGGGGTATACAATGAGCAGTTCTTC
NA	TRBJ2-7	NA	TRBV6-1	CASRWDGSYEQYF	TGTGCCAGCAGATGGGACGGTTCCTACGAGCAGTACTTC
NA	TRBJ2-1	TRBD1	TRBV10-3	CAISEPGTGDNEQFF	TGTGCCATCAGTGAGCCCGGGACAGGGGACAATGAGCAGTTCTTC
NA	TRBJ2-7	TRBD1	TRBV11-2	CASSQGDRAYEQYF	TGTGCCAGCAGTCAAGGGGACAGAGCCTACGAGCAGTACTTC
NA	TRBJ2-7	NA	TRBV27	CASSPSGGIDEQYF	TGTGCCAGCAGTCCCTCCGGGGGCATCGACGAGCAGTACTTC
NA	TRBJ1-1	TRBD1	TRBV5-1	CASSWKQGRDAEAFF	TGCGCCAGCAGCTGGAAACAGGGGAGGGATGCTGAAGCTTTCTTT
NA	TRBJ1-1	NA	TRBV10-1	CASSAVGAGTEAFF	TGCGCCAGCAGCGCTGTCGGGGCCGGCACTGAAGCTTTCTTT
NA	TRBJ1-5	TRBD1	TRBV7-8	CASSPPLGDRENQPQHF	TGTGCCAGCAGCCCCCCTCTGGGGGACAGGGAAAATCAGCCCCAGCATTTT
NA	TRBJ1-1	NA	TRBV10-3	CAISSSGRADTEAFF	TGTGCCATCAGTAGCTCAGGGAGGGCGGACACTGAAGCTTTCTTT
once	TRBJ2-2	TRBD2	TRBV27	CASSLSGGRAAGELFF	TGTGCCAGCAGTTTATCTGGCGGGAGGGCGGCCGGGGAGCTGTTTTTT
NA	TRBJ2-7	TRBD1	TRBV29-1	CSVGDSYEQYF	TGCAGCGTTGGGGACAGCTACGAGCAGTACTTC
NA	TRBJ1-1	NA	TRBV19	CASSIGGVTEAFF	TGTGCCAGTAGTATCGGGGGGGTCACTGAAGCTTTCTTT
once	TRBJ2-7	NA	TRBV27	CASRARTDYEQYF	TGTGCCAGCAGGGCCCGGACAGACTACGAGCAGTACTTC
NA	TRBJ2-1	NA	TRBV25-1	CASSGIPYEQFF	TGTGCCAGCAGTGGTATTCCCTATGAGCAGTTCTTC
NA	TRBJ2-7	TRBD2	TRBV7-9	CASSFPLAGAPYEQYF	TGTGCCAGCAGCTTCCCCCTAGCGGGGGCTCCCTACGAGCAGTACTTC
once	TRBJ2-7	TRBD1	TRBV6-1	CASTFLAGQGSEQYF	TGTGCCAGCACCTTCTTAGCTGGACAGGGGAGCGAGCAGTACTTC
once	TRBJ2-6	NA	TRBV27	CASSLSYGANVLTF	TGTGCCAGCAGTTTATCCTACGGGGCCAACGTCCTGACTTTC
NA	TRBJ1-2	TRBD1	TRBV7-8	CASSPGQGAYTF	TGTGCCAGCAGCCCGGGACAGGGAGCCTACACCTTC
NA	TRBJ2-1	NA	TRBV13	CASSLAGYNEQFF	TGTGCCAGCAGCTTAGCAGGATACAATGAGCAGTTCTTC
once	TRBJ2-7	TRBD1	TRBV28	CASREGQDYEQYF	TGTGCCAGCAGAGAGGGACAGGACTACGAGCAGTACTTC
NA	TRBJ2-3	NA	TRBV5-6	CASSLGTGRSTDTQYF	TGTGCCAGCAGCTTGGGAACAGGGAGAAGCACAGATACGCAGTATTTT
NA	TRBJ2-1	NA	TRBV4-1	CASSHPTDNEQFF	TGCGCCAGCAGCCATCCGACGGACAATGAGCAGTTCTTC
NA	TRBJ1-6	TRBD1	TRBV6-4	CASSDYRGGGPLHF	TGTGCCAGCAGTGACTACAGGGGAGGGGGACCCCTCCACTTT
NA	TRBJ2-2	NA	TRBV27	CASSPGQPTRGTGELFF	TGTGCCAGCAGTCCCGGACAGCCGACGCGAGGCACCGGGGAGCTGTTTTTT
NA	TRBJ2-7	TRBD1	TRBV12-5	CASGFSVQGAGYEQYF	TGTGCTAGTGGTTTTTCAGTGCAGGGGGCTGGATACGAGCAGTACTTC
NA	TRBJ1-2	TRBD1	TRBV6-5	CASSYSGWDRSYGYTF	TGTGCCAGCAGTTACTCAGGCTGGGACAGGAGTTATGGCTACACCTTC
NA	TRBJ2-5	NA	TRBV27	CASSLTPGGEQETQYF	TGTGCCAGCAGTTTAACTCCGGGCGGGGAACAAGAGACCCAGTACTTC
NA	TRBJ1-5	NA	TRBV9	CASSVGIGQPQHF	TGTGCCAGCAGCGTGGGGATTGGGCAGCCCCAGCATTTT
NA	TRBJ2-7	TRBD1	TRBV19	CASSAGTGGAYEQYF	TGTGCCAGTAGTGCCGGGACAGGGGGCGCATACGAGCAGTACTTC
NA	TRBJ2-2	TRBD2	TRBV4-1	CASSPWGEGTGELFF	TGCGCCAGCAGCCCATGGGGGGAGGGCACCGGGGAGCTGTTTTTT
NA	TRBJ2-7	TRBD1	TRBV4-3	CASSQIPGTELLEQYF	TGCGCCAGCAGCCAAATCCCCGGGACAGAGCTATTGGAGCAGTACTTC
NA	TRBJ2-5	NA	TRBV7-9	CASSFTGNGETQYF	TGTGCCAGCAGCTTTACCGGGAACGGAGAGACCCAGTACTTC
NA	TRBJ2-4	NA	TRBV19	CASSSRLGLAKNIQYF	TGTGCCAGTAGTTCCCGGTTAGGACTAGCCAAAAACATTCAGTACTTC
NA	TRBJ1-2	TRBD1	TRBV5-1	CASSLAPGQVIYGYTF	TGCGCCAGCAGCTTGGCTCCGGGACAGGTGATCTATGGCTACACCTTC
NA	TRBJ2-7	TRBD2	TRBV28	CASSPGTSYEQYF	TGTGCCAGCAGCCCCGGGACTAGCTACGAGCAGTACTTC
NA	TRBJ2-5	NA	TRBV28	CASSRIETVEETQYF	TGTGCCAGCAGCCGAATCGAGACGGTTGAAGAGACCCAGTACTTC
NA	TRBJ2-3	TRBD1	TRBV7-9	CASSPGTGTTDTQYF	TGTGCCAGCAGCCCCGGGACAGGGACCACAGATACGCAGTATTTT
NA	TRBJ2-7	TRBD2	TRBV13	CASSAAGTSNHEQYF	TGTGCCAGCAGCGCCGCCGGGACTAGCAACCACGAGCAGTACTTC
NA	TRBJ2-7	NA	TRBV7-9	CASSFGDYEQYF	TGTGCCAGCAGCTTCGGTGACTACGAGCAGTACTTC
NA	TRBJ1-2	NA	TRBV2	CASSEAQGGYGYTF	TGTGCCAGCAGTGAAGCGCAGGGCGGCTATGGCTACACCTTC
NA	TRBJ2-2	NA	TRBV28	CAYGTNRDSTGELFF	TGTGCCTACGGGACCAACCGGGATAGCACCGGGGAGCTGTTTTTT